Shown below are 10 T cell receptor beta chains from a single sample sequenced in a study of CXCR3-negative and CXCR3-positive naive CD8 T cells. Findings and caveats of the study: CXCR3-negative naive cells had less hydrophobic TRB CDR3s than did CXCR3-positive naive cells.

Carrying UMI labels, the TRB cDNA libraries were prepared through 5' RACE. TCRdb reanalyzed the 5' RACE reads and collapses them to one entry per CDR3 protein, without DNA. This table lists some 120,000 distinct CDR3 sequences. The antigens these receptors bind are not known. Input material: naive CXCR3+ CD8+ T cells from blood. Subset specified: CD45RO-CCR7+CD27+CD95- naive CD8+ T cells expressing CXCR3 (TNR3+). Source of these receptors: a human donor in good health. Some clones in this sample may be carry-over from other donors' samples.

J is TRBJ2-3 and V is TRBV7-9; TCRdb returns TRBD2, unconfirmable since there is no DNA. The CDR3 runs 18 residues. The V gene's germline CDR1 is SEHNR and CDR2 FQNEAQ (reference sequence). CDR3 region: CASSILLVLYQDTDTQYF.

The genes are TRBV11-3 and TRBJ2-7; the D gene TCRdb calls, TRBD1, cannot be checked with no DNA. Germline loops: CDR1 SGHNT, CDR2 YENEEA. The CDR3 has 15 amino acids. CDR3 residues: CASSSRTVPYYEQYF.

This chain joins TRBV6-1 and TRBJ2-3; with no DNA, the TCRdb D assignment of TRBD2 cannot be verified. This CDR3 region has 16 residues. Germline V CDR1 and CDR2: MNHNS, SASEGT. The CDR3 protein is CASSEGEGGHTDTQYF.

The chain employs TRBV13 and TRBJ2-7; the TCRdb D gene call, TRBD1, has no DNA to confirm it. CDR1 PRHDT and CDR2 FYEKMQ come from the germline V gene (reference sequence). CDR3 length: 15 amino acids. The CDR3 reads CASRGAGTGDDEQYF.

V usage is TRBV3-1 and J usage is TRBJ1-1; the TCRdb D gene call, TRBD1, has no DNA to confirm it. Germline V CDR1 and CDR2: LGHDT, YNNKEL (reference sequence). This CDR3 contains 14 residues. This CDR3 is CASRPGQGAGEAFF.

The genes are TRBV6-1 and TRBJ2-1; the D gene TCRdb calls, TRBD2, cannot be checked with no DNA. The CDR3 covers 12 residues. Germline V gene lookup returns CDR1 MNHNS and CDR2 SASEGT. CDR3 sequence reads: CASSELTSGQFF.

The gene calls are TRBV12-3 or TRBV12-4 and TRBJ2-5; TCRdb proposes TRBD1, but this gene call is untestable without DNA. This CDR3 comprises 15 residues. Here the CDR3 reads CASSIPGQGEETQYF.

The CDR3 region is CASSVAAVAGAYEQYF. This chain uses TRBV9 with TRBJ2-7; with no DNA, the TCRdb D assignment of TRBD2 cannot be verified. The CDR3 has 16 residues. Germline CDR1 and CDR2: SGDLS and YYNGEE.

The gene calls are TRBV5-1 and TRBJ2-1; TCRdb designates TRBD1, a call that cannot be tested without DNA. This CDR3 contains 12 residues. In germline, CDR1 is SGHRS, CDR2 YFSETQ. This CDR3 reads CASSLVGTEQFF.

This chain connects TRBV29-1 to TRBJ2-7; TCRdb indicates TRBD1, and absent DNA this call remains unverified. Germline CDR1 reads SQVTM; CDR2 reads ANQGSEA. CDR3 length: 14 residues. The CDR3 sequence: CSVIPTGLLNEQYF.